A few counts support the clone carrying this T cell receptor (beta chain). What it binds is not known. Germline V gives CDR1 MDHEN, CDR2 SYDVKM. The germline V and J ends were trimmed by 7 bases and 4 bases, with 10 bases remaining between them. CDR3 size: 12 residues. The source of the sample is a study of T cells after yellow fever vaccination. Turning to the study itself: Preparation of the low-cell-number fractions used SMART-Seq v4 Ultra Low Input.

The study made its TCR cDNA through 5'RACE template switching. That step introduced a universal primer site along with UMIs. TCRdb itself ran the 5' RACE reads through MiXCR, one entry per CDR3 protein. Of a few hundred thousand distinct CDR3 sequences in the sample, around 4% were seen once. Findings and limits, study-wide: Reappearing after the booster were most of the clones from primary vaccination (about 96% CD4, 70% to 90% CD8). Clonotypes appearing in both CD4 and CD8 compartments existed, and their share was small.

This clonotype originated in a man between 18 and 35 years old who received the YFV17D yellow fever vaccine. The chain couples TRBV28 to TRBJ2-5; weak D call: TRBD1 (6 bases). Sequences were derived from PBMCs, sampled on the day of the yellow fever booster vaccination. This chain's CDR3 is CASTQGSETQYF. The CDR3 coding sequence is TGTGCCAGCACACAGGGATCAGAGACCCAGTACTTC.